This T cell receptor beta chain was sequenced in a study of a mutant IDH1 vaccine in newly diagnosed glioma. Study in general: Vaccination was launched 4-6 weeks after radiotherapy alone, or with temozolomide cycles. Scheduled at week 35, visit V12 preceded visit V13, held at week 47. Findings of the study overall: Among all patients, vaccine-induced immune responses occurred in roughly 93%.

On this clone: Its specificity is unknown.

Time point noted: week 35, safety follow-up. Each vaccine dose was 300 ug of mutant IDH1 20-mer peptide, with topical imiquimod. In weeks 1, 3, 5, 7, 11, 15, 19 and 23, patients were immunized, eight times in all. Germline V gene data show CDR1 as SGHRS and CDR2 as YFSETQ. The ends lost 1 base at V and 8 bases at J; junction bases unmatched: 10. The CDR3 runs 16 residues. Some clones are missing from TCRdb's copy, which holds only in-frame ones; the method was immunoSEQ multiplex PCR. Of tens of thousands of clones in the sample, 85% to 90% were seen once. The clonotype was recovered from a man aged 40-50 years with glioma. The sample consisted of PBMCs, taken from a glioma patient whose treatment included an IDH1 peptide vaccine. The rearrangement joins TRBV5-1 to TRBJ1-2, with TRBD1 matching over 11 bases. CDR3 nucleotide sequence: TGCGCCAGCAGCTTGATGGGAGGACAGGGGGCTAGAGGCTACACCTTC. As protein: CASSLMGGQGARGYTF.